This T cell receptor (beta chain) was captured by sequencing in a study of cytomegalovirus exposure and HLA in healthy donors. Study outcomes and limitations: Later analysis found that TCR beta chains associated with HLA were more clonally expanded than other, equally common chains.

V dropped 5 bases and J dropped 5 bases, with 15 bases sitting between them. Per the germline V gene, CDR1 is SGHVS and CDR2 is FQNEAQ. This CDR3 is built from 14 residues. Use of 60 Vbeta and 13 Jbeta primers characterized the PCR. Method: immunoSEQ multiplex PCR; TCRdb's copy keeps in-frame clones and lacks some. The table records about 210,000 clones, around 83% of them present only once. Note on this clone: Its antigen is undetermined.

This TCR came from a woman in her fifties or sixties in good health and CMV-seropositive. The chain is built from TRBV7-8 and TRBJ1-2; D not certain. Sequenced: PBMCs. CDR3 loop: CASSPTQREYGYTF. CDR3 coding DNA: TGTGCCAGCAGCCCGACTCAAAGGGAGTATGGCTACACCTTC.